This is a list of T cell receptor beta chains from one sample in a study of blood T cell repertoires in COVID-19. The assay was immunoSEQ multiplex PCR, and TCRdb's table has in-frame clones only and misses some. The sample records under 45,000 clones, about 85% being singletons. Sequencing input: peripheral blood. Receptors originate from a man in his fifties with active COVID-19. CDR3s leave out the opening cysteine and the closing phenylalanine or tryptophan. Clone size is shown for a subset of rows, as once, few, many or a class of expanded clone.

clone size | J gene | V gene | CDR3 protein
NA | TRBJ1-1 | TRBV6-6 | ASSPDQLRTGSPFNTEAF
NA | TRBJ1-1 | TRBV3-1/TRBV3-2 | ASSRSGQGRGAF
NA | TRBJ2-1 | TRBV7-9 | ASSLVGQAVGEQF
NA | TRBJ2-3 | TRBV7-3 | ASSLGGGLDTQY
once | TRBJ1-5 | TRBV28 | ASSLPQRGLNQPQH
NA | TRBJ1-2 | TRBV28 | ASNPDTHGYT
NA | TRBJ2-5 | TRBV18 | ASSPTGSETQY
NA | TRBJ1-1 | TRBV7-6 | ASSPLQGAYTEAF
NA | TRBJ2-7 | TRBV19 | ASSQTENSYEQY
NA | TRBJ1-5 | TRBV2 | ASSGQSNQPQH
NA | TRBJ1-1 | TRBV11-2 | ASGGGVRDTEAF
NA | TRBJ2-1 | TRBV5-1 | ASSLGAAGGPHNEQF
NA | TRBJ1-2 | TRBV4-3 | ASSPQDLSYGYT
once | TRBJ1-6 | TRBV12-5 | ASGLVPPRSPLH
NA | TRBJ2-5 | TRBV6-5 | ASNVQLLETQY
NA | TRBJ2-1 | TRBV5-6 | ASSPQGSYNEQF
NA | TRBJ2-1 | TRBV5-1 | ASSPGTSVNEQF
NA | TRBJ2-5 | TRBV5-6 | ASSLLETQY
few | TRBJ2-7 | TRBV12-3/TRBV12-4 | ASSLGREQY
NA | TRBJ1-2 | TRBV27 | ASSLKGTGGSYGYT
NA | TRBJ1-4 | TRBV15 | ATSTGGSVNNEKLF
NA | TRBJ1-2 | TRBV11-2 | ASSLGTYGYT